This record concerns one T cell receptor beta chain sequence. This clone was seen ten or more times. It has no known antigen specificity. No quality values exist for individual bases; no much larger clone is one base distant. In Seattle, one collaborating source enrolled patients while the infection was active and tracked those patients longitudinally over the course of disease. Each collaborating institution followed its own protocols to collect whole blood in K2EDTA tubes. For TCRbeta analysis, collaborator samples were shipped as frozen whole blood, as isolated PBMCs, or as DNA extracted from either sample type. This sample is drawn from a study of blood T cell repertoires in COVID-19 (dated by TCRdb to the early 2020s). Looking at the study overall: Samples covering the acute and convalescent phases of COVID-19 were provided by collaborators in the United States, Italy and Spain. The material from the prospective study consisted of cDNA or gDNA derived from T cells, B-cell-depleted T cells, or PBMCs. The dataset comprised deeply sampled blood TCRbeta repertoires from subjects exposed to, actively infected with, or recovered from COVID-19. The repertoires were released in a freely available public database intended as a resource for research on the immune response to SARS-CoV-2. Samples came from the ongoing ImmuneRACE study (first 160 participants) plus 1,254 subjects from 6 global collaborators. Sample metadata almost always included a de-identified subject ID, COVID-19 status, age in years and sex. HLA class I and class II types, where available, came from metadata supplied by the sample provider rather than from assay-based typing.

Here is what the overall study found, with its caveats: The quantity of clinical and demographic metadata differed by source and by participant and was supplied without curation.

TCRbeta CDR3 regions were amplified from genomic DNA by means of the immunoSEQ Assay, a bias-controlled multiplex PCR. In the original analysis: The number of nucleated cells in each sample was estimated by amplification of reference gene primers within the assay. Sequence reads were collapsed and filtered to measure the absolute abundance of every unique TCRbeta CDR3 rearrangement. Productive Simpson clonality was computed per sample as the square root of Simpson's diversity index over productive rearrangements. The table was pulled from immuneACCESS by TCRdb, which kept in-frame rearrangements only. Such tables lose some clones; where checked, under half of the loss comes from unresolved V genes, and the rest has no known cause. V and J calls and clone size are copied from that table; D and trimming were computed from the DNA. Within this sample are about 330,000 clones, with over 80% of them counted one time only. Of the sample, approximately 9.3% falls within the top ten clones.

V loses 7 bases, J loses 3 bases, and the germline ends lie 10 bases apart. From the cysteine through the phenylalanine, the CDR3 covers 12 amino acids. Only the CDR3 portion is preserved as DNA: 36 bases, with reading frame beginning at the first base. CDR1 and CDR2 (LGHNA, YSLEER) derive from the germline V gene. This sequence originates from a man aged 25 to 45 with COVID-19, enrolled during active disease. The specimen sequenced was peripheral blood. This chain joins TRBV4-3 to TRBJ2-7; a tentative D call is TRBD1 (5 bases match). The nucleotide sequence is TGCGCCAGCACGATAAGGGGCTACGAGCAGTACTTC. Translated, it gives CASTIRGYEQYF.